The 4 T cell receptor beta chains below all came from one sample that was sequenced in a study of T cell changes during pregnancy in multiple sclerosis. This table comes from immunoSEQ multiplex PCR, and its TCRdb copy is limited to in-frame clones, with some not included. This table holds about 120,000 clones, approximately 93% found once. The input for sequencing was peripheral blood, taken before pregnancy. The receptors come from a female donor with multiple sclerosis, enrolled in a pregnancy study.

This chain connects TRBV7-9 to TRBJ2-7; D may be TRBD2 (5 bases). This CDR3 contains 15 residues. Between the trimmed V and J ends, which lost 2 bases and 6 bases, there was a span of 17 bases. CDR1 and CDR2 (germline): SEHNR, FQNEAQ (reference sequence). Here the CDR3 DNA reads TGTGCCAGCAGCTTATCCCTGATTAGAGGAGGCGAGCAGTACTTC. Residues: CASSLSLIRGGEQYF. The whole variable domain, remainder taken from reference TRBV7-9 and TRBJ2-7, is DTGVSQNPRHKITKRGQNVTFRCDPISEHNRLYWYRQTLGQGPEFLTYFQNEAQLEKSRLLSDRFSAERPKGSFSTLEIQRTEQGDSAMYLCASSLSLIRGGEQYFGPGTRLTVT.

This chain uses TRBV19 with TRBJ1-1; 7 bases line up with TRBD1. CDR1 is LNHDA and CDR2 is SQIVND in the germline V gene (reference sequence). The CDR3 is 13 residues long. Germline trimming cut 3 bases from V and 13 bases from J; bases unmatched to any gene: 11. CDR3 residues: CASSIPPGQRVFF. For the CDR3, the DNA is TGTGCCAGTAGTATCCCTCCGGGACAGAGGGTTTTCTTT.

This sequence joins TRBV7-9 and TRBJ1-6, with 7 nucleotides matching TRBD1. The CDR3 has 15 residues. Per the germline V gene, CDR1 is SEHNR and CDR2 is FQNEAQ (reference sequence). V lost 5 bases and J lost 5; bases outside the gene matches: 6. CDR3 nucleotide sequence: TGTGCCAGCAGCCGCCGACAGGGAAATAATTCACCCCTCCACTTT. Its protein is CASSRRQGNNSPLHF.

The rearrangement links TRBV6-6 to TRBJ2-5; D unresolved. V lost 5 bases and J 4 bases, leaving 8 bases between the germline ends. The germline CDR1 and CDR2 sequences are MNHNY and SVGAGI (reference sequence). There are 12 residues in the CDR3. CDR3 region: CASSPPGETQYF. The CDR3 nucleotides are TGTGCCAGCAGTCCCCCGGGAGAGACCCAGTACTTC.